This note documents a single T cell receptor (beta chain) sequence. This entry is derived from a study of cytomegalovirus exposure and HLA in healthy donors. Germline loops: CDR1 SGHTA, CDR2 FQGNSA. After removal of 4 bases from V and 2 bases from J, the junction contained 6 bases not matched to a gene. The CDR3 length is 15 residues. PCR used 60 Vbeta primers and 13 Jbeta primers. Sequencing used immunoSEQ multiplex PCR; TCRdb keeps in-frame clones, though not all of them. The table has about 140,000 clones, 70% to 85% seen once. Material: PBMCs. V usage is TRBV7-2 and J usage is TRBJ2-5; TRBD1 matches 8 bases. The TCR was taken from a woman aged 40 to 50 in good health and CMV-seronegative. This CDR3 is CASSSGQGRQETQYF. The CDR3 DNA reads TGTGCCAGCAGCTCCGGACAGGGAAGGCAAGAGACCCAGTACTTC.